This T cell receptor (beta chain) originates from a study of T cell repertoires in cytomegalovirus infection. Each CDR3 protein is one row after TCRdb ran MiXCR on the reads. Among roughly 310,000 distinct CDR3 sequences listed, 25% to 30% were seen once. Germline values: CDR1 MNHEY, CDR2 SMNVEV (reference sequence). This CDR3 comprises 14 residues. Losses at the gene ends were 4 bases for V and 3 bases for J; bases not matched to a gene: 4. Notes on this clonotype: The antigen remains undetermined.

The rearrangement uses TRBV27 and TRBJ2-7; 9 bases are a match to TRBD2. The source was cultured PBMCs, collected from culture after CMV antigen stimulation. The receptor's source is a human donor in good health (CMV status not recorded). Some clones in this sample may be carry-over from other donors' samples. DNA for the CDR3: TGTGCCAGCAGTTCTAGCGGGATCTACTACGAGCAGTACTTC. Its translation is CASSSSGIYYEQYF.